This TCR beta chain was identified during a study of cytomegalovirus exposure and HLA in healthy donors. Overall study results and limits: Productive status was seen about 87% or about 30% of the time for most TCR beta V segments in an earlier analysis. The Asian-associated ancestry cluster reportedly had fewer N-insertions than the approximately 630-donor mean in a later analysis. There were several of the most significant clusters that appeared linked to common viral pathogens in a later analysis.

The CDR3 covers 15 residues. CDR1 is MDHEN, CDR2 SYDVKM, per germline. V trimming: 6 bases; J trimming: 5 bases; junction bases outside the gene matches: 7. A multiplex PCR was run with 60 Vbeta primers and 13 Jbeta primers. The method was immunoSEQ multiplex PCR; TCRdb's version includes in-frame clones alone and lacks a portion of them. The top ten clones hold 4.8% of a sample with around 180,000 clones, approximately 80% of them seen once. This clone was seen just once. Its specificity is not known. The receptor was isolated from a man aged 18 to 29 in good health and CMV-seronegative. The sample taken for sequencing was PBMCs. The chain is built from TRBV28 and TRBJ2-7; 13 bases map to TRBD2. The CDR3 loop is CASSPPGLAGHEQYF. As DNA, the CDR3 is TGTGCCAGCAGCCCACCGGGACTAGCGGGACACGAGCAGTACTTC.